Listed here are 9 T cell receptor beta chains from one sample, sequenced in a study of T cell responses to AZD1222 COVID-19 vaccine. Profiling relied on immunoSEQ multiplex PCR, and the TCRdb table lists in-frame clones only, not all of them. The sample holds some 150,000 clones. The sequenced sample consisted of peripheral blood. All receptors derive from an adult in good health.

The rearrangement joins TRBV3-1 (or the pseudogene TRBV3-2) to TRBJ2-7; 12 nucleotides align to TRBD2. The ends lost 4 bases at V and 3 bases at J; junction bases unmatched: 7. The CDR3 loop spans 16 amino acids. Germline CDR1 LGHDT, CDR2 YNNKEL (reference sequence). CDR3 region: CASSPKTSGGFYEQYF. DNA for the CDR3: TGTGCCAGCAGCCCAAAAACTAGCGGGGGGTTCTACGAGCAGTACTTC.

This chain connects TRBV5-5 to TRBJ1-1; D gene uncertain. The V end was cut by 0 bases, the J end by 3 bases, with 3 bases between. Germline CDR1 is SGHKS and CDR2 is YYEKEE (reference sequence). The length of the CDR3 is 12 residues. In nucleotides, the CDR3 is TGTGCCAGCAGCTTGGCAGACACTGAAGCTTTCTTT. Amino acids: CASSLADTEAFF. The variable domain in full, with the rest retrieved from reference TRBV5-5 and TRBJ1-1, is DAGVTQSPTHLIKTRGQQVTLRCSPISGHKSVSWYQQVLGQGPQFIFQYYEKEERGRGNFPDRFSARQFPNYSSELNVNALLLGDSALYLCASSLADTEAFFGQGTRLTVV.

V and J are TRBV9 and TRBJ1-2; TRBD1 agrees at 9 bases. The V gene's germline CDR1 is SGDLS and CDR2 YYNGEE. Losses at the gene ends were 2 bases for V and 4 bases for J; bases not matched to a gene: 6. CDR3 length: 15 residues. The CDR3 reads CASSVDRGDVYGYTF. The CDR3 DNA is TGTGCCAGCAGCGTCGACAGGGGGGACGTCTATGGCTACACCTTC.

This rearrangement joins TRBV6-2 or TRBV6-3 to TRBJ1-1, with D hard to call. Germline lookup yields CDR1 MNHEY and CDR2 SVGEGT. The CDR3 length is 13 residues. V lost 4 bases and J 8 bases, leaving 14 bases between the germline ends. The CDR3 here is CASSSETNHEAFF. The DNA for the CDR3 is TGTGCCAGCAGTTCGGAGACAAACCACGAAGCTTTCTTT.

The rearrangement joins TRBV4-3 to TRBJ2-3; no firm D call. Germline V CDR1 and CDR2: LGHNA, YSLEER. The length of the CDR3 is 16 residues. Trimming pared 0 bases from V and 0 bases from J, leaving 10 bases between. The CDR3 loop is CASSQDLDASTDTQYF. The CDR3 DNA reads TGCGCCAGCAGCCAAGATTTGGACGCTAGCACAGATACGCAGTATTTT.

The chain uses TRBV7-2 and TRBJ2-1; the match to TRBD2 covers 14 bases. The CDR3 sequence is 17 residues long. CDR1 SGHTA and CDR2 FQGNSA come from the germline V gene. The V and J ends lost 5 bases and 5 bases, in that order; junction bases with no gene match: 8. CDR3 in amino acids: CASSPGLAGGLHNEQFF. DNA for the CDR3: TGTGCCAGCAGCCCCGGACTAGCGGGGGGCCTCCACAATGAGCAGTTCTTC.

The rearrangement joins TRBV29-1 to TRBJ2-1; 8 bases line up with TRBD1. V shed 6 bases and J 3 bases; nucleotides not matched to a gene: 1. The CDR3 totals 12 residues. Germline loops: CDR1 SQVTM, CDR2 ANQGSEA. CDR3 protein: CSVGTGYNEQFF. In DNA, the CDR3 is TGCAGCGTCGGGACAGGCTACAATGAGCAGTTCTTC.

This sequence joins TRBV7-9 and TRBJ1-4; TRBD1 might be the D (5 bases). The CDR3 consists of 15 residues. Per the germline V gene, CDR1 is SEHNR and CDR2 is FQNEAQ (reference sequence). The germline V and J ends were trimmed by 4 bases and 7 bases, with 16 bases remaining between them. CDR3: CASSSYPGGFEKLFF. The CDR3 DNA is TGTGCCAGCAGCTCCTACCCGGGGGGTTTTGAAAAACTGTTTTTT.

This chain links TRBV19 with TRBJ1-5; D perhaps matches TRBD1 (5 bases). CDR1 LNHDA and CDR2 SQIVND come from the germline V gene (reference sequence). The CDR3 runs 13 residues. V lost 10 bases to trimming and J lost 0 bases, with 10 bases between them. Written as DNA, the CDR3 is TGTGCCACTGGGGCGGATAGCAATCAGCCCCAGCATTTT. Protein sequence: CATGADSNQPQHF.